Shown below are 30 T cell receptor beta chains from a single sample sequenced in a study of blood T cell repertoires in COVID-19. The protocol was immunoSEQ multiplex PCR, while the TCRdb copy is restricted to in-frame clones and leaves out a portion. The sample holds 190,000 or so clones, about 81% seen once. The sample consisted of PBMCs or T cells enriched from blood (not recorded which). The source of these receptors is a man aged 35 to 55 who had recovered from COVID-19.

The chain recombines TRBV4-1 with TRBJ1-1; 10 nucleotides align to TRBD1. Per the germline V gene, CDR1 is MGHRA and CDR2 is YSYEKL. The CDR3 consists of 14 residues. V was pared by 3 bases and J by 10 bases, with 8 bases of the junction left unmatched. Here the CDR3 reads CASSHPGQGPTAFF. CDR3 DNA sequence: TGCGCCAGCAGCCACCCGGGACAGGGGCCTACAGCTTTCTTT.

This chain uses TRBV20-1 with TRBJ1-1; D possibly corresponds to TRBD1 (5 bases). CDR3 length equals 11 residues. Trimming pared 3 bases from V and 9 bases from J, leaving 11 bases between. CDR1 DFQATT and CDR2 SNEGSKA come from the germline V gene (reference sequence). In nucleotides, the CDR3 is TGCAGTGCTAGCGGCAGGGATCAAGCTTTCTTT. Translating gives CSASGRDQAFF.

CDR3: CASSQDFMQGRDGMQFF. CDR3 in DNA: TGTGCCAGCAGCCAAGATTTCATGCAGGGTCGTGATGGGATGCAGTTCTTC. The J gene is TRBJ2-1, the V gene TRBV14, with a weak D call TRBD1 (5 bases). Looked up from germline, CDR1 is SGHDN and CDR2 is FVKESK. The CDR3 has 17 residues. V lost 0 bases to trimming and J lost 12 bases, with 24 bases between them.

The gene calls are TRBV5-1 and TRBJ2-5; the D gene is possibly TRBD2 (6 bases). Germline V CDR1 and CDR2: SGHRS, YFSETQ. The CDR3 is 15 residues long. Trimming took off 4 bases at V and 4 bases at J, with 17 bases between the two ends. The CDR3 protein is CASSPLGGGGETQYF. The CDR3 region has the DNA TGCGCCAGCAGCCCCCTGGGTGGGGGAGGAGAGACCCAGTACTTC.

This clone has just one count. The rearrangement links TRBV28 to TRBJ1-3, with D possibly TRBD1 on 6 matching bases. This CDR3 has 14 amino acids. Germline CDR1 reads MDHEN; CDR2 reads SYDVKM. The V gene lost 2 bases and the J gene lost 4 bases, with 9 bases spanning the gap. CDR3 residues: CASSLGGAGNTIYF. For the CDR3, the DNA is TGTGCCAGCAGTTTAGGGGGGGCCGGAAACACCATATATTTT.

This chain uses TRBV5-4 with TRBJ2-2; 11 bases map to TRBD1. This CDR3 region has 15 residues. V lost 0 bases to trimming and J lost 6 bases; unmatched junction nucleotides: 1. Germline V gene data show CDR1 as SGHNT and CDR2 as YYREEE (reference sequence). The CDR3 loop is CASSLVGQGAGELFF. In DNA form, the CDR3 reads TGTGCCAGCAGCTTGGTGGGACAGGGGGCCGGGGAGCTGTTTTTT.

This clone turned up a few times. The rearrangement joins TRBV10-3 to TRBJ2-1, with 9 bases that match TRBD2. The V gene's germline CDR1 is ENHRY and CDR2 SYGVKD. With 2 bases clipped from V and 4 bases from J, the junction kept 3 bases outside the gene matches. CDR3 length equals 15 residues. CDR3 amino acids: CAISELAGGYNEQFF. CDR3 coding DNA: TGTGCCATCAGTGAGCTGGCGGGGGGGTACAATGAGCAGTTCTTC.

V and J are TRBV18 and TRBJ2-5, with a weak D call TRBD1 (5 bases). Deletions cut 1 base from V and 0 bases from J, with 9 bases between. CDR1 is KGHSH and CDR2 is LQKENI in the germline V gene. There are 15 residues in the CDR3. DNA for the CDR3: TGTGCCAGCTCACCACGTAGGGGTTACCAAGAGACCCAGTACTTC. It codes for CASSPRRGYQETQYF.

This clone has only a few counts. J is TRBJ1-2 and V is TRBV28, with D unclear. The germline gives CDR1 MDHEN, CDR2 SYDVKM. CDR3 length: 13 residues. Trimming took 0 bases from V and 8 from J, leaving 10 bases between them. CDR3 region: CASSLWAARGYTF. DNA for the CDR3: TGTGCCAGCAGTTTATGGGCAGCCAGGGGCTACACCTTC.

There are a few counts of this clone. The chain combines TRBV7-9 with TRBJ1-2; no clear D gene. The CDR3 totals 12 residues. Trimming pared 5 bases from V and 6 bases from J, leaving 10 bases between. From germline, CDR1 is SEHNR and CDR2 FQNEAQ (reference sequence). CDR3 amino acids: CASSPTMNGYTF. The CDR3 region has the DNA TGTGCCAGCAGCCCCACAATGAATGGCTACACCTTC.

The rearrangement uses TRBV19 and TRBJ2-7; 8 nucleotides line up with TRBD2. Germline CDR1 reads LNHDA; CDR2 reads SQIVND (reference sequence). V lost 5 bases to trimming and J lost 1 base; unmatched junction nucleotides: 10. This CDR3 has 16 residues. As DNA, the CDR3 is TGTGCCAGTAGTCCCCGGGCCAGCGGGGGTTCCTACGAGCAGTACTTC. Translation: CASSPRASGGSYEQYF.

The CDR3 region is CASSQDLDRDYGYTF. CDR3 bases: TGTGCCAGCAGCCAAGACCTGGACAGGGACTATGGCTACACCTTC. V is TRBV14 and J is TRBJ1-2; the match to TRBD1 covers 8 bases. The V segment lost 0 bases and the J segment 3 bases; nucleotides outside the gene matches: 3. CDR3 length: 15 residues. CDR1 and CDR2 from the germline V gene are SGHDN and FVKESK.

This rearrangement joins TRBV5-6 to TRBJ2-3; D might be TRBD1 (6 bases). V was clipped by 3 bases and J by 8 bases, with 7 bases between them. This CDR3 has 11 amino acids. Germline V gene data show CDR1 as SGHDT and CDR2 as YYEEEE. CDR3 loop: CASSSRGTQYF. CDR3 nucleotide sequence: TGTGCCAGCAGCTCCAGGGGTACGCAGTATTTT.

The chain couples TRBV29-1 to TRBJ2-7, with D unresolved. Trimming took off 1 base at V and 3 bases at J, with 13 bases between the two ends. The CDR3 sequence is 14 residues long. CDR1 SQVTM and CDR2 ANQGSEA come from the germline V gene. CDR3 bases: TGCAGCGTTGAAGTCGAGAAAAACGGCTACGAGCAGTACTTC. Protein sequence: CSVEVEKNGYEQYF.

The rearrangement links TRBV5-5 to TRBJ2-1; 7 bases are a match to TRBD1. With V trimmed by 4 bases and J by 4 bases, 8 bases remained unmatched. This CDR3 is built from 15 residues. Germline V gene sequence: CDR1 SGHKS, CDR2 YYEKEE (reference sequence). This CDR3 is CASSVTGAPYNEQFF. For the CDR3, the DNA is TGTGCCAGCAGCGTAACAGGGGCGCCTTACAATGAGCAGTTCTTC.

The V call is TRBV12-5, the J call TRBJ1-2; D ambiguous. The CDR3 consists of 14 residues. The V end lost 7 bases, the J end lost 2 bases, and 14 bases lay between the germline ends. Germline CDR1 LGHNT, CDR2 FRNRAP. CDR3 amino acids: CASALTGFNYGYTF. In nucleotides, the CDR3 is TGTGCTAGTGCCCTAACGGGGTTCAACTATGGCTACACCTTC.

J is TRBJ1-1 and V is TRBV7-2, with TRBD1 identical over 8 bases. Per the germline V gene, CDR1 is SGHTA and CDR2 is FQGNSA. J lost 2 bases, V lost 5 bases, and 10 bases had no gene match. The CDR3 sequence is 16 residues long. CDR3 protein: CASSPRWDRINTEAFF. The CDR3 DNA follows: TGTGCCAGCAGCCCTAGGTGGGACAGGATTAACACTGAAGCTTTCTTT.

The V and J genes are TRBV29-1 and TRBJ2-5; D is uncertain. The CDR3 runs 12 residues. Germline values: CDR1 SQVTM, CDR2 ANQGSEA. The V gene lost 5 bases and the J gene lost 2 bases, with 9 bases spanning the gap. The CDR3 region has the DNA TGCAGCGTTCGCCAGTCACAAGAGACCCAGTACTTC. It codes for CSVRQSQETQYF.

The chain uses TRBV9 and TRBJ1-5; 7 bases align to TRBD1. Germline CDR1 SGDLS, CDR2 YYNGEE. V lost 0 bases, J lost 4 bases, and 4 bases stayed unmatched. CDR3 length equals 15 residues. The CDR3 sequence: CASSVGAGGNQPQHF. In nucleotides, the CDR3 is TGTGCCAGCAGCGTAGGTGCAGGGGGGAATCAGCCCCAGCATTTT. Full variable domain (outside the CDR3, taken from reference TRBV9 and TRBJ1-5): DSGVTQTPKHLITATGQRVTLRCSPRSGDLSVYWYQQSLDQGLQFLIQYYNGEERAKGNILERFSAQQFPDLHSELNLSSLELGDSALYFCASSVGAGGNQPQHFGDGTRLSIL.

V is TRBV7-8 and J is TRBJ1-6; D gene unclear. V shed 4 bases and J shed 6 bases, with 13 bases lying between them. This CDR3 is 15 amino acids long. Germline lookup yields CDR1 SGHVS and CDR2 FQNEAQ. The CDR3 loop reads CASSSQRHPNSPLHF. The DNA for the CDR3 is TGTGCCAGCAGCTCCCAGCGTCACCCTAATTCACCCCTCCACTTT.

Written as DNA, the CDR3 is TGCGCCAGCAGCTCCAGGCGAGGGAAAGGAAACACCATATATTTT. Translated, it gives CASSSRRGKGNTIYF. J is TRBJ1-3 and V is TRBV5-1; D remains unclear. The V end was cut by 3 bases, the J end by 4 bases, with 14 bases between. There are 15 residues in the CDR3. Germline V CDR1 and CDR2: SGHRS, YFSETQ.

The chain combines TRBV21-1 with TRBJ1-4. TRBV21-1 constitutes a pseudogene. This CDR3 has 14 amino acids. CDR3: CASSKRGLGEKLFF. The CDR3, as DNA: TGTGCCAGCAGCAAACGGGGTTTGGGCGAAAAACTGTTTTTT.

The J gene is TRBJ1-1, the V gene TRBV7-9; 7 positions match TRBD1. V lost 5 bases, J lost 12 bases, and 9 bases stayed unmatched. CDR1 is SEHNR, CDR2 FQNEAQ, per germline (reference sequence). The CDR3 covers 12 residues. In nucleotides, the CDR3 is TGTGCCAGCAGCCCTTTAAGGGACAGAACTTTCTTT. It is translated as CASSPLRDRTFF.

This chain connects TRBV27 to TRBJ2-2; D gene unclear. CDR3 length: 15 amino acids. CDR1 and CDR2 from the germline V gene are MNHEY and SMNVEV (reference sequence). The germline V and J ends were trimmed by 8 bases and 2 bases, with 15 bases remaining between them. CDR3 residues: CASRRTDLNTGELFF. The CDR3 DNA reads as TGTGCCAGCCGAAGAACAGATTTAAACACCGGGGAGCTGTTTTTT.

The chain recombines TRBV3-1 (or the pseudogene TRBV3-2) with TRBJ2-7; 7 bases map to TRBD2. The CDR3 consists of 13 residues. Germline V lookup: CDR1 LGHDT, CDR2 YNNKEL (reference sequence). V lost 1 base and J lost 7; bases outside the gene matches: 4. CDR3 in DNA: TGTGCCAGCAGCCAAGGCGGGAGAAGGGAGCAGTACTTC. Its translation: CASSQGGRREQYF.

The chain uses TRBV7-9 and TRBJ1-2, with D possibly matching TRBD1 (6 bases). Trimming took 1 base from V and 1 from J, leaving 16 bases between them. This CDR3 has 17 amino acids. Germline assignment: CDR1 SEHNR and CDR2 FQNEAQ (reference sequence). The CDR3 nucleotides are TGTGCCAGCAGCTTAGATGGGGTAGGCAGGGGTAACTATGGCTACACCTTC. Translated, it gives CASSLDGVGRGNYGYTF.

The genes are TRBV5-4 and TRBJ2-2; a weak D match, TRBD1 (6 bases). Trimming took off 6 bases at V and 0 bases at J, with 12 bases between the two ends. Germline loops: CDR1 SGHNT, CDR2 YYREEE (reference sequence). The CDR3 has 15 residues. CDR3 residues: CASTLGQPNTGELFF. The CDR3 DNA reads TGTGCCAGCACCCTAGGACAGCCGAACACCGGGGAGCTGTTTTTT.

The V gene is TRBV15, the J gene TRBJ1-3; D gene uncertain. Germline CDR1 reads LNHNV; CDR2 reads YYDKDF (reference sequence). Trimming removed 0 bases at V and 3 bases at J, with 6 bases between. The CDR3 has 14 amino acids. The CDR3 spells CATSRDRSGNTIYF. DNA of the CDR3: TGTGCCACCAGCAGAGATCGCAGTGGAAACACCATATATTTT.

Here the CDR3 reads CASSFRVGGGMNTEAFF. The CDR3 coding sequence is TGTGCCAGCAGTTTCCGTGTGGGAGGGGGTATGAACACTGAAGCTTTCTTT. The genes are TRBV27 and TRBJ1-1, with D perhaps TRBD1 (6 bases). Per germline, CDR1 MNHEY and CDR2 SMNVEV (reference sequence). Trimming stripped 3 bases from V and 0 bases from J, with 17 bases between. The CDR3 sequence is 17 residues long.

The chain carries TRBV7-9 and TRBJ2-5; D possibly corresponds to TRBD1 (6 bases). The V end was cut by 5 bases, the J end by 3 bases, with 10 bases between. Germline V gene lookup returns CDR1 SEHNR and CDR2 FQNEAQ (reference sequence). This CDR3 comprises 13 residues. CDR3 protein: CASSPGQKETQYF. The CDR3 DNA reads TGTGCCAGCAGCCCCGGACAGAAAGAGACCCAGTACTTC.